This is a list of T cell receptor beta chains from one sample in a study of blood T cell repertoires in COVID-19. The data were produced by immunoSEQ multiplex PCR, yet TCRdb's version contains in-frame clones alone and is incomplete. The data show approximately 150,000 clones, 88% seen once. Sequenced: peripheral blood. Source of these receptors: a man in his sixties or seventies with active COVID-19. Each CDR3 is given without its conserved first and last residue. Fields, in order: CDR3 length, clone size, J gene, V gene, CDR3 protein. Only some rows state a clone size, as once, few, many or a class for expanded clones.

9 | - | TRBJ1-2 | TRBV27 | ASSSGSGYT
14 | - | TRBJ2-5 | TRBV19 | ASSPTSGTALGTQY
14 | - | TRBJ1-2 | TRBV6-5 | ASSYGGQGRNYGYT
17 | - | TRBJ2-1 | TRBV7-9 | ASSPTSGRDGSSYNEQF
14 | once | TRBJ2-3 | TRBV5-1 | ASSPGLAGVTDTQY
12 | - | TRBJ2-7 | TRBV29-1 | SVAIGQGAYEQY
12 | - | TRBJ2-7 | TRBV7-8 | ASSPDRGLYEQY
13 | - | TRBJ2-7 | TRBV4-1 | ASSQDRGSSYEQY
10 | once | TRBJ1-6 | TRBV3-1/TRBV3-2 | ASSQSNSPLH
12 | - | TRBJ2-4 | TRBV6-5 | ASNNQGGKNIQY
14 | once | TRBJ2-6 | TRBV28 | ASSAFTGSGANVLT
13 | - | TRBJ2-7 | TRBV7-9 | ASINGASGDYEQY
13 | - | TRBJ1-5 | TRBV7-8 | ASSLGDSYNQPQH
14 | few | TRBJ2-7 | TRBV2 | ASSEGGTGHPYEQY
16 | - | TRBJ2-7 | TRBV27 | ASSPTGTVTHVSDEQY
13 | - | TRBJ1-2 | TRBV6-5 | ASSDRSVRRGGYT
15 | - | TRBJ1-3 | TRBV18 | ASSPPSSGASGNTIY
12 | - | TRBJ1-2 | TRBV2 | ASSRTVFNYGYT
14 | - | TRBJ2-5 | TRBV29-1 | SVQDHRGSPQETQY
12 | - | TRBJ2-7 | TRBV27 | ASRVVGGPYEQY
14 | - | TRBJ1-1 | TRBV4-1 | ASSQDPRGMNTEAF
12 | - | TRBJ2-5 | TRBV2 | ASTRRELRETQY
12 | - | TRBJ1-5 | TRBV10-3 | AISEDSSNQPQH
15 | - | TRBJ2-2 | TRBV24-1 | ATSQGLAGEETGELF
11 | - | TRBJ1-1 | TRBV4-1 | AVQGVDRTEAF
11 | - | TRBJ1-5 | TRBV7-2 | ASSRDFNQPQH
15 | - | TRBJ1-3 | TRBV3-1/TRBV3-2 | ASSQVGRGESGNTIY
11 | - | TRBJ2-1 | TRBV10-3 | AIRGQGDNEQF
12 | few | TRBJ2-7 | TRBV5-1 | ASSTGQGVDEQY
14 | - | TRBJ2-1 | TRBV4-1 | ASSQGGGRAENEQF
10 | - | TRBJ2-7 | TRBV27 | ASSLTGGEQY
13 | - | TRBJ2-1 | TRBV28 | ASSLRASGNNEQF
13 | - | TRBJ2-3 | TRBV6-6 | ASSRDSPSTDTQY
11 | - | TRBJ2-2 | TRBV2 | ASGQQGTGELF
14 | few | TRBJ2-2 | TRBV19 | ASSTPDRVNTGELF
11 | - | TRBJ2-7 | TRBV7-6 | ASSIKTGPEQY
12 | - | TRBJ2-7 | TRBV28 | ASSLYGQGDEQY
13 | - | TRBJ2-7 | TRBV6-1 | ASSEAGTGPYEQY
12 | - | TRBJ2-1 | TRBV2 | ASSYRDRLDEQF
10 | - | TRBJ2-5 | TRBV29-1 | SILTGGETQY
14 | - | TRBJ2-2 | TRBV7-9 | ASSLDGGRRTGELF
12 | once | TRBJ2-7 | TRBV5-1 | ASSLAGGPYEQY
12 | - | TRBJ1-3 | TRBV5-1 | ASSLRAAGNTIY
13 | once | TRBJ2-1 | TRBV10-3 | AISDPVQGYNEQF
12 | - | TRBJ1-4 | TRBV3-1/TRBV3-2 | ASSQGDLNEKLF
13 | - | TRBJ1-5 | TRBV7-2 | ASSLAGTGAEAQH
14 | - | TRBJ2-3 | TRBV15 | ATSERLTEPTDTQY
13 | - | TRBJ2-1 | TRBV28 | ASSPPRTGRNEQF
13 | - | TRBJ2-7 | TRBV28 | ASSFGAGVGYEQY
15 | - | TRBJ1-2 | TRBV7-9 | ASSSYTAGGIDYGYT
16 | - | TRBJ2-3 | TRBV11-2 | ASSFRSVGGRASDTQY
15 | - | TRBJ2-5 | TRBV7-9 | ASSLGLAGGRGETQY
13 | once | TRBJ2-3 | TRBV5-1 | ASSMTGGSTDTQY
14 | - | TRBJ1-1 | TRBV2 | ASSPRTAPANTEAF
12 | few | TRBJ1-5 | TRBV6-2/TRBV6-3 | ASSAGLGNQPQH
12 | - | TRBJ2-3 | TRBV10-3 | AIQTGGPTDTQY
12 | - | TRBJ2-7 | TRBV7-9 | ASSLGTLRYEQY
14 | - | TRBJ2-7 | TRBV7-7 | ASSPSRGAGRDEQY
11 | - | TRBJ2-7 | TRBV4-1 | ASSQESWAEQY